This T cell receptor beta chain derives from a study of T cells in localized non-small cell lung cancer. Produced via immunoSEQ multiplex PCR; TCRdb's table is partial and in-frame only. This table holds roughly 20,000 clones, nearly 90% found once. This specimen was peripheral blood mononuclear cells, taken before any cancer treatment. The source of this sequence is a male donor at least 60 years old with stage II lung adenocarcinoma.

CDR3 sequence (DNA): TGTGCCAGCAGTGTCAACAGGGGGAGTAACTATGGCTACACCTTC. Its protein is CASSVNRGSNYGYTF. The chain is built from TRBV27 and TRBJ1-2; TRBD1 matches at 8 bases. The V segment lost 5 bases and the J segment 1 base; nucleotides outside the gene matches: 6. CDR3 length: 15 residues. Per germline, CDR1 MNHEY and CDR2 SMNVEV (reference sequence).